The following is a T cell receptor beta chain sequence with its context. The target antigen is unknown. Profiled with immunoSEQ multiplex PCR; TCRdb holds only in-frame clones, not every one. Found here are over 140,000 clones, roughly 92% of them singletons; the top ten hold 3% to 4.5%. These data belong to a study of T cell responses to AZD1222 COVID-19 vaccine. V was trimmed by 4 bases and J by 3 bases, leaving 10 bases between them. CDR1 is LGHDT and CDR2 is YNNKEL in the germline V gene (reference sequence). The CDR3 totals 14 residues. General study points: Baseline serostatus was positive in only six AZD1222 recipients. Reportedly, nearly half the spike-specific TCRs target unmutated variant regions.

The receptor's source is an adult who received the AZD1222 COVID-19 vaccine. The sequencing here drew on peripheral blood, taken 28 days after the second AZD1222 dose. This chain connects TRBV3-1 (or the pseudogene TRBV3-2) to TRBJ1-5, with a weak D call TRBD1 (5 bases). CDR3 loop: CASSLNRNNQPQHF. In nucleotides, the CDR3 is TGTGCCAGCAGCCTAAACAGGAACAATCAGCCCCAGCATTTT.